The clone carrying this T cell receptor (beta chain) was observed a single time. The record originates from a study of Ad26.COV2.S vaccination and SARS-CoV-2 variants. Study in general: The COV1001 Ad26.COV2.S trial arm included the donor. By the intramuscular route, Ad26.COV2.S was given once, or twice 56 days apart.

The CDR3 sequence is 17 residues long. Germline V lookup: CDR1 SEHNR, CDR2 FQNEAQ (reference sequence). J was trimmed by 4 bases and V by 5 bases; bases with no gene match: 17. TCRdb's table, derived via immunoSEQ multiplex PCR, lists solely in-frame clones and lacks some. The sample has some 420,000 clones; 88% are singletons. The treatment: roughly 20 received Ad26.COV2.S at low or high dose, single or two shots; about five received placebo; per-sample allocation not given. Repertoires come from day 63 after the first vaccine or placebo injection. The TCR originated in a person aged 18 to 59 who received the Ad26.COV2.S COVID-19 vaccine or a placebo. The V call is TRBV7-9, the J call TRBJ2-7, with TRBD1 matching over 7 bases. The material sequenced was peripheral blood, taken in a trial of Ad26.COV2.S vaccine versus placebo. CDR3 DNA sequence: TGTGCCAGCAGCCAACGTCACACCGGGACAGCACTTTACGAGCAGTACTTC. As protein: CASSQRHTGTALYEQYF.